The 27 T cell receptor beta chains listed next were all sequenced from one sample in a study of cytomegalovirus exposure and HLA in healthy donors. Amplification used 60 Vbeta primers and 13 Jbeta primers. Only in-frame clones appear in the TCRdb table, and some are missing; sequencing was by immunoSEQ multiplex PCR. Its clone listing holds 130,000 or so clones. Sequences were obtained from PBMCs. The origin of the receptors is a middle-aged woman in good health and CMV-seropositive.

The chain employs TRBV2 and TRBJ2-7, with 16 nucleotides matching TRBD2. This CDR3 comprises 13 residues. Germline CDR1 reads SNHLY; CDR2 reads FYNNEI. With 9 bases clipped from V and 7 bases from J, the junction kept 3 bases outside the gene matches. CDR3 in amino acids: CARSGLAGGEQYF. The CDR3 region has the DNA TGTGCCAGGTCGGGACTAGCGGGAGGGGAGCAGTACTTC.

The V gene is TRBV19, the J gene TRBJ2-1; 14 nucleotides agree with TRBD2. Germline V lookup: CDR1 LNHDA, CDR2 SQIVND (reference sequence). CDR3 size: 19 residues. The ends lost 2 bases at V and 2 bases at J; junction bases unmatched: 8. The CDR3 sequence is CASSIPGLAGVPPYNEQFF. The CDR3 DNA sequence: TGTGCCAGTAGTATACCGGGACTAGCGGGAGTACCCCCCTACAATGAGCAGTTCTTC.

The CDR3 sequence: CASSAELTYNEQFF. The CDR3 bases are TGTGCCAGCAGCGCGGAGTTAACCTACAATGAGCAGTTCTTC. The chain uses TRBV25-1 and TRBJ2-1; D is undetermined. CDR3 length equals 14 residues. With 6 bases removed from V and 2 bases from J, the gap between germline ends came to 11 bases. CDR1 is MGHDK, CDR2 SYGVNS, per germline.

The gene calls are TRBV2 and TRBJ2-7; D ambiguous. The germline V gene encodes CDR1 SNHLY and CDR2 FYNNEI. CDR3 length: 11 residues. The germline V and J ends were trimmed by 5 bases and 5 bases, with 7 bases remaining between them. The CDR3 DNA is TGTGCCAGCAGTCTAAATCACGAGCAGTACTTC. Its translation: CASSLNHEQYF. Together with reference TRBV2 and TRBJ2-7, the CDR3 gives the full variable domain: EPEVTQTPSHQVTQMGQEVILRCVPISNHLYFYWYRQILGQKVEFLVSFYNNEISEKSEIFDDQFSVERPDGSNFTLKIRSTKLEDSAMYFCASSLNHEQYFGPGTRLTVT.

The chain combines TRBV19 with TRBJ1-1; 7 nucleotides agree with TRBD1. The CDR3 has 15 residues. V was clipped by 4 bases and J by 0 bases; unmatched bases: 5. The germline CDR1 and CDR2 sequences are LNHDA and SQIVND (reference sequence). The CDR3 nucleotides are TGTGCCAGTAGTACACCGGGACAGCTGAACACTGAAGCTTTCTTT. Protein sequence: CASSTPGQLNTEAFF.

This sequence joins TRBV18 and TRBJ1-5; 11 nucleotides match TRBD1. Germline V CDR1 and CDR2: KGHSH, LQKENI. The junction had 3 bases not matched to a gene; V was cut back by 2 bases and J by 0 bases. There are 17 residues in the CDR3. The CDR3 DNA reads as TGTGCCAGCTCACCAGGGACAGGGGGAGATAGCAATCAGCCCCAGCATTTT. It is translated as CASSPGTGGDSNQPQHF.

CDR3 DNA sequence: TGTGCCAGCAGCTTAGCTCCCCTAGTTTCTGGTGAGCAGTTCTTC. Its protein product is CASSLAPLVSGEQFF. The chain recombines TRBV11-3 with TRBJ2-1, with no clear D. The V end lost 1 base, the J end lost 9 bases, and 16 bases lay between the germline ends. The CDR3 contains 15 residues. From germline, CDR1 is SGHNT and CDR2 YENEEA.

V is TRBV6-5 and J is TRBJ1-3; 7 bases are a match to TRBD1. Germline V lookup: CDR1 MNHEY, CDR2 SVGAGI. V lost 2 bases to trimming and J lost 4 bases; unmatched junction nucleotides: 5. The CDR3 is 15 amino acids. CDR3 sequence: CASSYRGLGGNTIYF. The DNA for the CDR3 is TGTGCCAGCAGTTACAGGGGGCTTGGAGGAAACACCATATATTTT.

The rearrangement links TRBV15 to TRBJ2-7, with D maybe TRBD2 (6 bases). Trimming left V 3 bases short and J 1 base short, with 19 bases between. CDR3 size: 17 residues. The germline gives CDR1 LNHNV, CDR2 YYDKDF (reference sequence). The CDR3 here is CATSRHFSGGASYEQYF. The CDR3 coding sequence is TGTGCCACCAGCAGGCACTTTTCGGGCGGGGCTTCCTACGAGCAGTACTTC.

The V call is TRBV9, the J call TRBJ1-2; 7 bases map to TRBD1. The CDR3 has 15 amino acids. Germline assignment: CDR1 SGDLS and CDR2 YYNGEE. The junction had 12 bases not matched to a gene; V was cut back by 2 bases and J by 8 bases. CDR3 residues: CASSVSPQGDGGYTF. The DNA of the CDR3 is TGTGCCAGCAGCGTCTCGCCGCAGGGGGATGGCGGCTACACCTTC.

The chain carries TRBV29-1 and TRBJ2-5, with D possibly matching TRBD2 (5 bases). The better agreement between TRBJ2-7 and the DNA end casts doubt on the J call. The germline CDR1 and CDR2 sequences are SQVTM and ANQGSEA. CDR3 length: 13 amino acids. The CDR3 coding sequence is TGCAGCGTTAGTGGGGAGAGCTCCTACGAGCAGTACTTC. This gives the protein CSVSGESSYEQYF.

This chain uses TRBV7-3 with TRBJ2-2; a possible D gene is TRBD1 (7 bases). V dropped 5 bases and J dropped 5 bases, with 15 bases sitting between them. The germline V gene has CDR1 SGHTA and CDR2 FQGTGA. The length of the CDR3 is 15 residues. The CDR3, as DNA: TGTGCCAGCAGCAGAGCAGGGGGGCCTACCGGGGAGCTGTTTTTT. It encodes CASSRAGGPTGELFF. The whole variable domain, filled in from reference TRBV7-3 and TRBJ2-2, reads GAGVSQTPSNKVTEKGKYVELRCDPISGHTALYWYRQSLGQGPEFLIYFQGTGAADDSGLPNDRFFAVRPEGSVSTLKIQRTERGDSAVYLCASSRAGGPTGELFFGEGSRLTVL.

The genes are TRBV5-4 and TRBJ2-7; 8 nucleotides align to TRBD1. J lost 4 bases, V lost 4 bases, and 10 bases had no gene match. The CDR3 totals 15 residues. Germline CDR1 reads SGHNT; CDR2 reads YYREEE (reference sequence). The CDR3, as DNA: TGTGCCAGCAGCCCAAGTGACAGGGGATTATACGAGCAGTACTTC. This translates into CASSPSDRGLYEQYF.

Here the CDR3 reads CASGLAVQETQYF. CDR3 DNA: TGTGCCAGCGGACTAGCGGTCCAAGAGACCCAGTACTTC. The chain links TRBV10-3 to TRBJ2-5; 10 positions agree with TRBD2. With V trimmed by 10 bases and J by 1 base, 3 bases remained unmatched. In germline, CDR1 is ENHRY, CDR2 SYGVKD. This CDR3 is built from 13 residues.

This CDR3 reads CSATALGGYGYTF. The CDR3 DNA follows: TGCAGCGCGACGGCTTTGGGGGGTTATGGCTACACCTTC. This chain joins TRBV29-1 and TRBJ1-2; possibly TRBD1 for D (5 bases). The CDR3 runs 13 residues. The germline gives CDR1 SQVTM, CDR2 ANQGSEA. Trimming shortened V by 7 bases and J by 5 bases, and 17 bases separated the two germline ends. Filled out from reference TRBV29-1 and TRBJ1-2, the complete variable domain reads SAVISQKPSRDICQRGTSLTIQCQVDSQVTMMFWYRQQPGQSLTLIATANQGSEATYESGFVIDKFPISRPNLTFSTLTVSNMSPEDSSIYLCSATALGGYGYTFGSGTRLTVV.

The chain links TRBV27 to TRBJ2-7, with D perhaps TRBD2 (7 bases). Trimming removed 5 bases from V and 6 bases from J, with 14 bases in between. This CDR3 is 13 amino acids long. The V gene's germline CDR1 is MNHEY and CDR2 SMNVEV (reference sequence). The CDR3 region is CASSPSGGSEQYF. For the CDR3, the DNA is TGTGCCAGCAGTCCCTCGGGGGGCTCCGAGCAGTACTTC.

The chain has TRBV5-1 and TRBJ2-5; 8 bases match TRBD2. Germline V gene lookup returns CDR1 SGHRS and CDR2 YFSETQ. The CDR3 is 12 residues long. The trim removed 5 bases at V and 9 bases at J, leaving 6 bases unmatched. CDR3 region: CASSPGTSPQYF. In DNA, the CDR3 is TGCGCCAGCAGTCCCGGGACTAGTCCCCAGTACTTC.

The gene calls are TRBV29-1 and TRBJ2-3; TRBD2 matches 11 bases. In germline, CDR1 is SQVTM, CDR2 ANQGSEA. This CDR3 contains 16 residues. Unmatched junction bases numbered 11, after V lost 6 bases and J lost 3 bases. CDR3 protein: CSVPGLAGMSTDTQYF. The CDR3, as DNA: TGCAGCGTGCCAGGACTAGCGGGTATGAGTACAGATACGCAGTATTTT.

The chain joins TRBV18 to TRBJ2-1; D ambiguous. Germline loops: CDR1 KGHSH, CDR2 LQKENI. Trimming stripped 3 bases from V and 6 bases from J, with 12 bases between. This CDR3 spans 14 amino acids. The CDR3, as DNA: TGTGCCAGCTCACCGCCCAGAGGCCCCAATGAGCAGTTCTTC. Translated: CASSPPRGPNEQFF.

The gene calls are TRBV28 and TRBJ1-2, with 8 bases lining up with TRBD1. In germline, CDR1 is MDHEN, CDR2 SYDVKM. The length of the CDR3 is 13 residues. Germline trimming cut 3 bases from V and 7 bases from J; bases unmatched to any gene: 4. The CDR3: CASSLGQVPGYTF. As DNA, the CDR3 is TGTGCCAGCAGTTTGGGACAGGTCCCTGGCTACACCTTC.

The V gene is TRBV28, the J gene TRBJ2-7, with TRBD1 matching over 7 bases. Losses at the gene ends were 3 bases for V and 4 bases for J; bases not matched to a gene: 6. The CDR3 spans 14 residues. Germline CDR1 and CDR2: MDHEN and SYDVKM. Written as DNA, the CDR3 is TGTGCCAGCAGTTTCTCGAGGGGGCCTTACGAGCAGTACTTC. Translating it yields CASSFSRGPYEQYF.

The chain couples TRBV28 to TRBJ2-2; possible D gene TRBD1, 6 bases. CDR3 length: 15 amino acids. Trimming left V 7 bases short and J 2 bases short, with 14 bases between. CDR1 is MDHEN, CDR2 SYDVKM, per germline. CDR3 nucleotide sequence: TGTGCCAGCAAGATGGGGACAAGAAACACCGGGGAGCTGTTTTTT. Translated: CASKMGTRNTGELFF.

The chain links TRBV10-2 to TRBJ2-7, with D perhaps TRBD2 (5 bases). The CDR3 runs 14 residues. Germline V gives CDR1 WSHSY, CDR2 SAAADI. V was shortened by 8 bases and J by 0 bases, with 14 bases between the two germline ends. The CDR3 region has the DNA TGCGCCAGCCTGCCAGGCAGCGGCTCCTACGAGCAGTACTTC. This sequence encodes CASLPGSGSYEQYF.

The chain uses TRBV28 and TRBJ2-7; 7 positions match TRBD2. Trimming at V came to 3 bases and at J to 2 bases, leaving 7 bases not matched to a gene. Germline lookup yields CDR1 MDHEN and CDR2 SYDVKM. This CDR3 spans 15 amino acids. The CDR3 DNA follows: TGTGCCAGCAGTTTCTTCCCTAGCGGACCCTACGAGCAGTACTTC. Amino acid sequence: CASSFFPSGPYEQYF.

This sequence joins TRBV28 and TRBJ2-1; TRBD2 agrees at 12 bases. Losses at the gene ends were 0 bases for V and 0 bases for J; bases not matched to a gene: 6. The germline V gene has CDR1 MDHEN and CDR2 SYDVKM. CDR3 length: 19 residues. The CDR3 nucleotides are TGTGCCAGCAGTTTATGGACTAGCGGGGGCTACAGCTCCTACAATGAGCAGTTCTTC. The encoded protein is CASSLWTSGGYSSYNEQFF.

The chain has TRBV5-6 and TRBJ1-2; a weak D match, TRBD1 (5 bases). The CDR3 sequence is 15 residues long. Germline loops: CDR1 SGHDT, CDR2 YYEEEE. V was trimmed by 0 bases and J by 4 bases, leaving 13 bases between them. The DNA of the CDR3 is TGTGCCAGCAGCTTGGTTGGGGATGGGGCCTATGGCTACACCTTC. It specifies CASSLVGDGAYGYTF.

The chain has TRBV5-1 and TRBJ2-1; D not resolved. The germline CDR1 and CDR2 sequences are SGHRS and YFSETQ. The germline V and J ends were trimmed by 1 base and 0 bases, with 11 bases remaining between them. This CDR3 spans 16 amino acids. For the CDR3, the DNA is TGCGCCAGCAGCTTGATCGCGCCTAGCTCCTACAATGAGCAGTTCTTC. It is translated as CASSLIAPSSYNEQFF. Complete variable domain (other parts from reference TRBV5-1 and TRBJ2-1): KAGVTQTPRYLIKTRGQQVTLSCSPISGHRSVSWYQQTPGQGLQFLFEYFSETQRNKGNFPGRFSGRQFSNSRSEMNVSTLELGDSALYLCASSLIAPSSYNEQFFGPGTRLTVL.